One and the same sample provided the 21 T cell receptor beta chains below, sequenced in a study of blood T cells in healthy people across ages. The second PCR ran roughly 7 to 11 cycles with a sample-barcoded 5' primer and J-beta primers. MiXCR was run by TCRdb on the 5' RACE reads, yielding one entry per CDR3 protein. Altogether hundreds of thousands of distinct CDR3 sequences are present, roughly 32% being singletons, with the ten largest covering just over 15%. Sequencing used blood. The receptors derive from a woman aged 80 or over in good health.

V and J are TRBV27 and TRBJ2-3; TRBD2 agrees at 7 bases. V trimming: 2 bases; J trimming: 5 bases; junction bases outside the gene matches: 7. Germline-derived CDR1 and CDR2 are MNHEY and SMNVEV (reference sequence). The CDR3 runs to 15 residues. The CDR3: CASSLASGVVDTQYF. The CDR3 bases are TGTGCCAGCAGTTTAGCCAGCGGGGTAGTAGATACGCAGTATTTT.

The chain has TRBV20-1 and TRBJ1-3; TRBD1 matches 7 bases. The CDR3 runs 15 residues. Germline V gene sequence: CDR1 DFQATT, CDR2 SNEGSKA (reference sequence). The junction had 8 bases not matched to a gene; V was cut back by 6 bases and J by 0 bases. The CDR3 protein is CSAVTGDHSGNTIYF. CDR3 DNA sequence: TGCAGTGCGGTAACAGGGGACCACTCTGGAAACACCATATATTTT.

This clonotype was seen at least ten times. This chain joins TRBV6-2 or TRBV6-3 and TRBJ2-3; D is perhaps TRBD2 (5 bases). The CDR3 is made up of 13 amino acids. V was clipped by 2 bases and J by 7 bases, with 10 bases between them. Per germline, CDR1 MNHEY and CDR2 SVGEGT. DNA for the CDR3: TGTGCCAGCAGTTACCGCGGGTCATATACGCAGTATTTT. This codes for CASSYRGSYTQYF.

Here the CDR3 DNA reads TGTGCCAGCAGCCCCATCAGCACGCCGGGATACAATGAGCAGTACTTC. Protein sequence: CASSPISTPGYNEQYF. This chain uses TRBV11-2 with TRBJ2-1; possibly TRBD2 for D (5 bases). The end of the DNA aligns better with TRBJ2-7, so the J call may be wrong. Germline CDR1 is SGHAT and CDR2 is FQNNGV. This CDR3 has 16 residues.

This clonotype came up many times. The junction does not match germline at one end; this may be a read error. The rearrangement links TRBV5-1 to TRBJ1-5; D is uncertain. Germline assignment: CDR1 SGHRS and CDR2 YFSETQ. The CDR3 loop spans 15 amino acids. This chain's CDR3 is CASSLDGLSTQPQHF. For the CDR3, the DNA is TGCGCCAGCAGCTTGGACGGACTGAGCACTCAGCCCCAGCATTTT.

V and J are TRBV10-3 and TRBJ2-7; D unclear. Germline V gene lookup returns CDR1 ENHRY and CDR2 SYGVKD. V was shortened by 6 bases and J by 0 bases, with 9 bases between the two germline ends. CDR3 length equals 13 residues. CDR3 DNA: TGTGCCATCAGCCAGGAGAGCTCCTACGAGCAGTACTTC. The encoded protein is CAISQESSYEQYF.

This clonotype was seen once. A much larger clone is a single base away; this may be a read error. The rearrangement links TRBV20-1 to TRBJ1-5, with D maybe TRBD1 (5 bases). Trimming took off 5 bases at V and 0 bases at J, with 17 bases between the two ends. Germline CDR1 and CDR2: DFQATT and SNEGSKA (reference sequence). The CDR3 consists of 16 residues. The CDR3 loop reads CSAGPDGTLSNQPQHF. CDR3 nucleotides: TGCAGTGCTGGCCCCGACGGGACCCTTAGCAATCAGCCCCAGCATTTT.

This clonotype was seen at least ten times. The rearrangement uses TRBV4-2 and TRBJ1-2, with TRBD1 matching 8 bases. The trim removed 0 bases at V and 0 bases at J, leaving 0 bases unmatched. The CDR3 has 15 amino acids. In germline, CDR1 is LGHNA, CDR2 YNFKEQ. The DNA of the CDR3 is TGTGCCAGCAGCCAAGAGACAGGGGCTAACTATGGCTACACCTTC. It codes for CASSQETGANYGYTF.

As concerns this clonotype: One base away lies a much larger clone, so this may be a sequencing read error. CDR3 in amino acids: CTSSSYGTTYNEQFF. For the CDR3, the DNA is TGTACCAGCAGCTCATACGGGACTACGTACAATGAGCAGTTCTTC. The gene calls are TRBV7-9 and TRBJ2-1, with 7 bases identical to TRBD2. This CDR3 contains 15 residues. Germline lookup yields CDR1 SEHNR and CDR2 FQNEAQ (reference sequence).

This clonotype came up many times. The rearrangement joins TRBV7-9 to TRBJ1-6, with 7 bases lining up with TRBD1. The J segment lost 9 bases and the V segment lost 5 bases, leaving 10 bases of the junction unmatched. The germline CDR1 and CDR2 sequences are SEHNR and FQNEAQ (reference sequence). The CDR3 consists of 15 residues. The CDR3 DNA reads as TGTGCCAGCAGCCTCCTTAGGGGGCAGAGTTCACCCCTCCACTTT. It is translated as CASSLLRGQSSPLHF.

This clonotype was detected many times. This chain links TRBV20-1 with TRBJ2-3; 9 bases agree with TRBD2. The germline CDR1 and CDR2 sequences are DFQATT and SNEGSKA (reference sequence). The CDR3 has 14 amino acids. Germline trimming cut 7 bases from V and 5 bases from J; bases unmatched to any gene: 10. The CDR3 here is CSGVRLAARDTQYF. The CDR3 DNA follows: TGCAGTGGGGTGAGACTAGCGGCGAGAGATACGCAGTATTTT.

The rearrangement joins TRBV6-2 or TRBV6-3 to TRBJ1-1; tentatively, D is TRBD1 (6 bases). This CDR3 region has 16 residues. V lost 8 bases and J lost 0, with 19 bases in between. CDR1 MNHEY and CDR2 SVGEGT come from the germline V gene. For the CDR3, the DNA is TGTGCCAGCCAAAAGGGGGAGAGTCCTATGAACACTGAAGCTTTCTTT. Translation: CASQKGESPMNTEAFF.

This chain joins TRBV5-5 and TRBJ2-1; 9 bases align to TRBD2. The CDR3 is 17 amino acids. J lost 1 base, V lost 3 bases, and 8 bases had no gene match. Germline CDR1 is SGHKS and CDR2 is YYEKEE (reference sequence). The CDR3 region has the DNA TGTGCCAGCAGCTGGGAAGTAGCGGGAGTGTCCTACAATGAGCAGTTCTTC. This sequence encodes CASSWEVAGVSYNEQFF.

This clonotype was observed a handful of times. The chain joins TRBV7-2 to TRBJ1-4, with TRBD1 identical over 9 bases. The J segment lost 9 bases and the V segment lost 7 bases, leaving 12 bases of the junction unmatched. Germline CDR1 and CDR2: SGHTA and FQGNSA. The CDR3 spans 15 residues. This CDR3 reads CASTDGGQGMQKLFF. The CDR3 region has the DNA TGTGCCAGCACCGACGGGGGACAGGGAATGCAAAAACTGTTTTTT.

This clonotype was counted between two and nine times. A much larger clonotype is one base distant, so this may be a read error. The V call is TRBV6-2 or TRBV6-3, the J call TRBJ1-4; 10 bases agree with TRBD1. The CDR3 covers 14 residues. The germline gives CDR1 MNHEY, CDR2 SVGEGT. The DNA for the CDR3 is TGTGCCAGCAGTTCGGGACAGGGGAAGGAAAAACGGTTTTTT. Protein: CASSSGQGKEKRFF.

As for this clonotype: A read error may explain this, as a much larger clone is one base away. This chain uses TRBV30 with TRBJ2-1, with D possibly matching TRBD2 (5 bases). The CDR3 length is 11 residues. Germline V gives CDR1 GTSNPN, CDR2 SVGIG (reference sequence). V lost 3 bases and J 9 bases, leaving 9 bases between the germline ends. CDR3 DNA sequence: TGTGCCTGGAGGGCAGGAGGTGAGCAGTTCTTC. Translation gives CAWRAGGEQFF.

This clonotype was recorded only once. The chain uses TRBV29-1 and TRBJ2-7; D not resolved. The germline V gene has CDR1 SQVTM and CDR2 ANQGSEA. CDR3 length equals 12 residues. Trimming left V 3 bases short and J 3 bases short, with 9 bases between. The CDR3 sequence is CSVEERRYEQYF. The CDR3 coding sequence is TGCAGCGTTGAGGAGCGCCGCTACGAGCAGTACTTC.

This clonotype came up a few times. V usage is TRBV6-2 or TRBV6-3 and J usage is TRBJ1-5; no definite D call. The CDR3 spans 15 residues. Trimming shortened V by 7 bases and J by 4 bases, and 17 bases separated the two germline ends. Germline V CDR1 and CDR2: MNHEY, SVGEGT. CDR3 sequence: CASTKEGRRNQPQHF. CDR3 coding DNA: TGTGCCAGCACCAAAGAGGGTAGGCGGAATCAGCCCCAGCATTTT.

This clonotype was observed at least ten times. The chain joins TRBV6-1 to TRBJ1-2; 8 nucleotides line up with TRBD1. The J segment lost 3 bases and the V segment lost 4 bases, leaving 1 base of the junction unmatched. The CDR3 sequence is 13 residues long. CDR1 is MNHNS and CDR2 is SASEGT in the germline V gene. CDR3: CASSVQGDYGYTF. The CDR3 DNA reads as TGTGCCAGCAGTGTACAGGGGGACTATGGCTACACCTTC.

In this sample, this clonotype turned up many times. J is TRBJ2-5 and V is TRBV5-1; 14 nucleotides line up with TRBD2. The CDR3 consists of 17 residues. In germline, CDR1 is SGHRS, CDR2 YFSETQ. V was pared by 4 bases and J by 0 bases, with 5 bases of the junction left unmatched. CDR3 amino acids: CASSSGLAGGHQETQYF. The DNA for the CDR3 is TGCGCCAGCAGCAGCGGACTAGCGGGGGGTCACCAAGAGACCCAGTACTTC.

About this clonotype itself: A much larger clone differs by one base, so this may be a read error. The rearrangement links TRBV7-6 to TRBJ2-5; D might be TRBD1 (5 bases). The length of the CDR3 is 15 residues. Germline V gene sequence: CDR1 SGHVS, CDR2 FNYEAQ. Trimming shortened V by 3 bases and J by 11 bases, and 22 bases separated the two germline ends. The CDR3 nucleotides read TGTGCCAGCAGCTTTGTCTGGGGCAGGAACAATGAGCAGTACTTC. Translated: CASSFVWGRNNEQYF.